This T cell receptor (beta chain) was sequenced in a study of T cell clonotyping in hematopoietic cell transplantation. Study-level findings and limits: Graft donor and pretransplant recipient Inverse Simpson Index values predicted broader posttransplant TCR diversity. Cells were unsorted, so CD4 and CD8 contributions were not separated.

Samples: about 28 days before transplant, then days 30, 100 and 180 after. Sequencing used immunoSEQ multiplex PCR; TCRdb keeps in-frame clones, though not all of them. The repertoire has several thousand clones, around 96% of them found once; the top ten carry approximately 0.5%. Regarding this clone: The antigen is not known.

The material was PBMCs, obtained 30 days after allogeneic stem cell transplant. The clonotype comes from a male patient in his 40s who had an allogeneic stem cell transplant from a related donor, so the T cells may come from the graft donor. Some clones in this sample may be carry-over from other donors' samples.

The CDR3 reads CASSRLRQGDEQYF. CDR3 nucleotides: TGTGCCAGCAGTAGACTAAGACAGGGCGACGAGCAGTACTTC. The chain is built from TRBV27 and TRBJ2-7, with 7 bases lining up with TRBD1. Looked up from germline, CDR1 is MNHEY and CDR2 is SMNVEV (reference sequence). The J segment lost 5 bases and the V segment lost 5 bases, leaving 9 bases of the junction unmatched. The CDR3 has 14 amino acids.